Below are 24 T cell receptor beta chains sequenced from a single sample in a study of shared clonotypes between healthy human individuals. Naivety among CD8 cells was defined by CD45RO negativity and positive CCR7 selection, thereby excluding terminally differentiated effector memory CD45RA+ cells. Method: immunoSEQ multiplex PCR; TCRdb's copy keeps in-frame clones and lacks some. The sample consists of fewer than 1 million clones, just over 95% of them appearing once. The specimen sequenced was naive CD8+ T cells sorted from blood. The receptor set was obtained from a man aged 25-45 years in good health.

The V and J genes are TRBV9 and TRBJ2-7; TRBD1 agrees at 10 bases. J gave up 5 bases and V 2 bases, and 4 bases lay outside the gene matches. The CDR3 length is 14 residues. Per germline, CDR1 SGDLS and CDR2 YYNGEE. This CDR3 is CASSVGTGDDEQYF. The CDR3 nucleotides read TGTGCCAGCAGCGTTGGGACAGGGGACGACGAGCAGTACTTC.

This chain links TRBV7-8 with TRBJ1-5; TRBD1 aligns across 9 bases. The CDR3 is made up of 17 amino acids. With 5 bases clipped from V and 3 bases from J, the junction kept 11 bases outside the gene matches. Germline V gives CDR1 SGHVS, CDR2 FQNEAQ. CDR3 amino acids: CASSPRSGTGLNQPQHF. Here the CDR3 DNA reads TGTGCCAGCAGCCCCAGGTCCGGGACAGGGCTCAATCAGCCCCAGCATTTT.

This clone occurred once. V and J are TRBV5-4 and TRBJ2-7; no definite D call. The CDR3 totals 12 residues. Between the trimmed V and J ends, which lost 1 base and 4 bases, there was a span of 6 bases. The germline V gene encodes CDR1 SGHNT and CDR2 YYREEE (reference sequence). The CDR3 nucleotides read TGTGCCAGCAGCTTGAGTGGGTACGAGCAGTACTTC. This gives the protein CASSLSGYEQYF.

The chain joins TRBV4-2 to TRBJ2-1; D not certain. The V end was cut by 0 bases, the J end by 7 bases, with 4 bases between. The CDR3 sequence is 12 residues long. Per germline, CDR1 LGHNA and CDR2 YNFKEQ. The CDR3 spells CASSQDWNEQFF. DNA of the CDR3: TGTGCCAGCAGCCAAGATTGGAATGAGCAGTTCTTC.

The chain uses TRBV28 and TRBJ1-1; a weak D match, TRBD1 (6 bases). Trimming removed 7 bases at V and 0 bases at J, with 15 bases between. The CDR3 is 15 residues long. Per germline, CDR1 MDHEN and CDR2 SYDVKM. CDR3: CASIKGGIVNTEAFF. Here the CDR3 DNA reads TGTGCCAGCATTAAGGGGGGCATTGTGAACACTGAAGCTTTCTTT. Full variable domain (outside the CDR3, taken from reference TRBV28 and TRBJ1-1): DVKVTQSSRYLVKRTGEKVFLECVQDMDHENMFWYRQDPGLGLRLIYFSYDVKMKEKGDIPEGYSVSREKKERFSLILESASTNQTSMYLCASIKGGIVNTEAFFGQGTRLTVV.

For the CDR3, the DNA is TGTGCCAGCATTCTAGCGGGAGTTGGTCACAATGAGCAGTTCTTC. Translation gives CASILAGVGHNEQFF. J is TRBJ2-1 and V is TRBV6-1; 10 bases are shared with TRBD2. The CDR3 is 15 residues long. CDR1 is MNHNS, CDR2 SASEGT, per germline. The ends lost 7 bases at V and 5 bases at J; junction bases unmatched: 8.

This sequence joins TRBV7-8 and TRBJ2-5, with D possibly being TRBD1 (6 bases). The CDR3 sequence is 14 residues long. Trimming shortened V by 3 bases and J by 4 bases, and 12 bases separated the two germline ends. CDR1 and CDR2 (germline): SGHVS, FQNEAQ. The CDR3 loop is CASSFPQGRETQYF. As DNA, the CDR3 is TGTGCCAGCAGCTTTCCTCAGGGGAGAGAGACCCAGTACTTC.

The chain has TRBV19 and TRBJ1-4; 7 bases map to TRBD1. The CDR3 runs 16 residues. In germline, CDR1 is LNHDA, CDR2 SQIVND (reference sequence). V was pared by 2 bases and J by 2 bases, with 5 bases of the junction left unmatched. CDR3 region: CASSIPRDSTNEKLFF. In DNA, the CDR3 is TGTGCCAGTAGTATACCCCGGGACAGCACTAATGAAAAACTGTTTTTT.

The V and J genes are TRBV7-8 and TRBJ2-3, with D maybe TRBD2 (6 bases). Trimming pared 0 bases from V and 2 bases from J, leaving 9 bases between. CDR3 length: 15 amino acids. CDR1 is SGHVS, CDR2 FQNEAQ, per germline. The CDR3, as DNA: TGTGCCAGCAGCTTAGCGGGGGGTTACACAGATACGCAGTATTTT. Protein: CASSLAGGYTDTQYF.

As regards this clone: This CDR3 is also generated by other DNA sequences in the sample. The V gene is TRBV7-9, the J gene TRBJ2-7; D is undetermined. The CDR3 runs 11 residues. The V and J ends lost 5 bases and 2 bases respectively, with 4 bases between them. Germline assignment: CDR1 SEHNR and CDR2 FQNEAQ (reference sequence). CDR3 nucleotides: TGTGCCAGCAGCGGGCCCTACGAGCAGTACTTC. Its translation: CASSGPYEQYF.

This clone showed up just a few times. The genes are TRBV6-1 and TRBJ2-1; TRBD2 matches at 14 bases. The V and J ends lost 4 bases and 4 bases, in that order; junction bases with no gene match: 3. Germline lookup yields CDR1 MNHNS and CDR2 SASEGT. The CDR3 sequence is 16 residues long. The CDR3: CASSGTSGRMYNEQFF. As DNA, the CDR3 is TGTGCCAGCAGTGGGACTAGCGGGAGGATGTACAATGAGCAGTTCTTC.

The chain uses TRBV28 and TRBJ1-1; D unclear. Trimming removed 6 bases at V and 0 bases at J, with 14 bases between. Germline values: CDR1 MDHEN, CDR2 SYDVKM. The CDR3 loop spans 15 amino acids. In DNA form, the CDR3 reads TGTGCCAGCAGCTACCCTAAAGTCCTGAACACTGAAGCTTTCTTT. As protein: CASSYPKVLNTEAFF.

This clone has only one observation. Other DNA sequences from this sample encode an identical CDR3 as well. The rearrangement links TRBV27 to TRBJ2-7; weak D call: TRBD1 (6 bases). The CDR3 is 14 residues long. Trimming took off 3 bases at V and 2 bases at J, with 11 bases between the two ends. Germline-derived CDR1 and CDR2 are MNHEY and SMNVEV (reference sequence). The DNA of the CDR3 is TGTGCCAGCAGTTTCTTCAGGGGCCCCTACGAGCAGTACTTC. It specifies CASSFFRGPYEQYF.

The chain uses TRBV5-6 and TRBJ2-7; TRBD2 agrees at 11 bases. V was clipped by 4 bases and J by 0 bases; unmatched bases: 6. CDR3 length equals 16 residues. The germline gives CDR1 SGHDT, CDR2 YYEEEE. DNA of the CDR3: TGTGCCAGCAGCACTGGGACTAGCGGATTCTCCTACGAGCAGTACTTC. Protein sequence: CASSTGTSGFSYEQYF.

CDR3 amino acids: CASSYPGGVYNEQFF. CDR3 in DNA: TGTGCCAGCAGTTACCCAGGGGGCGTCTACAATGAGCAGTTCTTC. The V call is TRBV7-2, the J call TRBJ2-1; 8 bases are shared with TRBD1. In germline, CDR1 is SGHTA, CDR2 FQGNSA. CDR3 length equals 15 residues. The V segment lost 6 bases and the J segment 3 bases; nucleotides outside the gene matches: 7.

The J gene is TRBJ2-7, the V gene TRBV19; TRBD1 matches 9 bases. The V and J ends lost 5 bases and 4 bases, in that order; junction bases with no gene match: 9. The CDR3 spans 15 residues. The germline CDR1 and CDR2 sequences are LNHDA and SQIVND (reference sequence). For the CDR3, the DNA is TGTGCCAGTAGTCCTGGGACAGGGCTTCTGTACGAGCAGTACTTC. It specifies CASSPGTGLLYEQYF.

The chain carries TRBV29-1 and TRBJ2-3, with 10 bases identical to TRBD2. The CDR3 covers 19 residues. Germline loops: CDR1 SQVTM, CDR2 ANQGSEA. Losses at the gene ends were 3 bases for V and 6 bases for J; bases not matched to a gene: 21. CDR3 nucleotides: TGCAGCGTTGATAAGGAACTAGCGGGAAAACCCCCCCGCGGGGATACGCAGTATTTT. It is translated as CSVDKELAGKPPRGDTQYF.

The gene calls are TRBV4-1 and TRBJ2-1; TRBD2 agrees at 8 bases. The CDR3 is 15 residues long. In germline, CDR1 is MGHRA, CDR2 YSYEKL. The V gene end was trimmed by 5 bases and the J gene end by 4 bases; junction bases not matched to a gene: 7. The CDR3 bases are TGCGCCAGCAGCTTTAGGACTAGCCGATACAATGAGCAGTTCTTC. This gives the protein CASSFRTSRYNEQFF.

The V gene is TRBV29-1, the J gene TRBJ1-4, with TRBD1 matching 7 bases. Trimming cost V 3 bases and J 12 bases; bases outside gene matches: 1. This CDR3 has 10 amino acids. Germline lookup yields CDR1 SQVTM and CDR2 ANQGSEA. CDR3 DNA sequence: TGCAGCGTTGAGCAGGGGGAACTGTTTTTT. Amino acid sequence: CSVEQGELFF.

V usage is TRBV29-1 and J usage is TRBJ1-2, with D tentatively TRBD1 (6 bases). Germline assignment: CDR1 SQVTM and CDR2 ANQGSEA. This CDR3 comprises 14 residues. Trimming shortened V by 8 bases and J by 4 bases, and 20 bases separated the two germline ends. The CDR3 region is CSTPLQGHGYGYTF. CDR3 bases: TGCAGCACCCCCCTCCAGGGGCACGGCTATGGCTACACCTTC.

This chain's CDR3 is CASRDLVGSTEAFF. Written as DNA, the CDR3 is TGTGCCAGCAGGGACCTCGTTGGAAGCACTGAAGCTTTCTTT. The chain has TRBV6-1 and TRBJ1-1; D not certain. Germline CDR1 is MNHNS and CDR2 is SASEGT. Trimming pared 6 bases from V and 4 bases from J, leaving 15 bases between. This CDR3 contains 14 residues.

The chain couples TRBV30 to TRBJ1-5, with D possibly being TRBD1 (5 bases). This CDR3 has 14 residues. V was pared by 2 bases and J by 6 bases, with 14 bases between. CDR1 is GTSNPN, CDR2 SVGIG, per germline (reference sequence). CDR3 region: CAWSPISQGQPQHF. The CDR3 nucleotides read TGTGCCTGGAGTCCTATTAGCCAGGGTCAGCCCCAGCATTTT.

This clone was counted a single time. J is TRBJ2-2 and V is TRBV4-1; D remains ambiguous. This CDR3 contains 15 residues. Germline V CDR1 and CDR2: MGHRA, YSYEKL. The V and J ends lost 0 bases and 1 base respectively, with 6 bases between them. CDR3 DNA sequence: TGCGCCAGCAGCCAAGACGCAAGGAACACCGGGGAGCTGTTTTTT. Encoded protein: CASSQDARNTGELFF.

V and J are TRBV27 and TRBJ2-1; D is unresolved. Germline assignment: CDR1 MNHEY and CDR2 SMNVEV (reference sequence). Trimming stripped 3 bases from V and 5 bases from J, with 20 bases between. The CDR3 spans 17 residues. The CDR3 is CASSFNTAWQNNNEQFF. The CDR3 DNA is TGTGCCAGCAGTTTCAACACTGCCTGGCAAAATAACAATGAGCAGTTCTTC.